The source of this T cell receptor beta chain is a study of cytomegalovirus exposure and HLA in healthy donors. This CDR3 comprises 14 residues. The V segment lost 2 bases and the J segment 5 bases; nucleotides outside the gene matches: 4. Germline loops: CDR1 SGHDT, CDR2 YYEEEE. A few counts support this clone. PCR amplification relied on 60 Vbeta primers (plus 13 Jbeta primers). TCRdb's table, derived via immunoSEQ multiplex PCR, lists solely in-frame clones and lacks some. In the table there are 170,000 or so clones, 60% to 80% of which are singletons. J is TRBJ2-7 and V is TRBV5-6; TRBD1 matches at 10 bases. This receptor was identified in a man aged 55 to 70 in good health and CMV-seronegative. Material: PBMCs. This chain's CDR3 is CASSFRQGAHEQYF. CDR3 bases: TGTGCCAGCAGCTTCAGACAGGGGGCCCACGAGCAGTACTTC.